Each of the 29 T cell receptor beta chains below was sequenced from the same sample in a study of regulatory dendritic cells for organ transplantation. Sequencing used immunoSEQ multiplex PCR; TCRdb keeps in-frame clones, though not all of them. The data contain roughly 30,000 clones, approximately 86% of them singletons. The sequencing input was naive CD8+ T cells from blood. Subset denoted: CD45RA+ naive T cells. These receptors were taken from a human donor in good health.

This clone was observed a few times. This chain connects TRBV7-9 to TRBJ1-1; 7 nucleotides align to TRBD1. CDR3 length equals 13 residues. Germline CDR1 SEHNR, CDR2 FQNEAQ (reference sequence). The junction had 6 bases not matched to a gene; V was cut back by 5 bases and J by 6 bases. The CDR3 bases are TGTGCCAGCAGCCTGCGACAGGGTTCTGAAGCTTTCTTT. Residues: CASSLRQGSEAFF.

This chain connects TRBV12-5 to TRBJ1-3; D gene uncertain. Germline-derived CDR1 and CDR2 are LGHNT and FRNRAP. Trimming shortened V by 7 bases and J by 5 bases, and 9 bases separated the two germline ends. The CDR3 has 12 residues. The CDR3 DNA reads as TGTGCTAGTGAAGAGGGAAGAAACACCATATATTTT. It translates to CASEEGRNTIYF.

The chain has TRBV29-1 and TRBJ2-7; 9 bases line up with TRBD1. CDR1 is SQVTM, CDR2 ANQGSEA, per germline. This CDR3 comprises 13 residues. J lost 3 bases, V lost 7 bases, and 7 bases had no gene match. The CDR3 protein is CSATGGQRYEQYF. As DNA, the CDR3 is TGCAGCGCGACAGGGGGGCAACGCTACGAGCAGTACTTC.

The genes are TRBV19 and TRBJ2-6; D is unclear. CDR3 length: 18 amino acids. Germline-derived CDR1 and CDR2 are LNHDA and SQIVND (reference sequence). Trimming removed 0 bases from V and 1 base from J, with 13 bases in between. CDR3 in amino acids: CASSIDLYSQSGANVLTF. The CDR3 nucleotides are TGTGCCAGTAGTATAGATCTATACTCACAGTCTGGGGCCAACGTCCTGACTTTC.

This chain links TRBV19 with TRBJ1-1; tentatively, D is TRBD1 (6 bases). The CDR3 spans 15 residues. V lost 7 bases, J lost 1 base, and 16 bases lay in between. CDR1 and CDR2 (germline): LNHDA, SQIVND (reference sequence). In nucleotides, the CDR3 is TGTGCCAGTAACCCATCGACAGGATCGAACACTGAAGCTTTCTTT. It yields the protein CASNPSTGSNTEAFF.

This clone was counted once. V is TRBV5-6 and J is TRBJ2-3; D is perhaps TRBD2 (6 bases). CDR1 is SGHDT and CDR2 is YYEEEE in the germline V gene. The CDR3 runs 12 residues. The V and J ends lost 4 bases and 9 bases respectively, with 12 bases between them. The CDR3 DNA reads as TGTGCCAGCAGCGCCGGGGGTGGAACGCAGTATTTT. It codes for CASSAGGGTQYF.

There are a few counts of this clone. V usage is TRBV2 and J usage is TRBJ1-2; 10 bases are shared with TRBD1. Germline trimming cut 3 bases from V and 6 bases from J; bases unmatched to any gene: 7. Germline V lookup: CDR1 SNHLY, CDR2 FYNNEI. The CDR3 covers 15 residues. CDR3: CASSDRSGTGDGYTF. The DNA of the CDR3 is TGTGCCAGCAGTGACCGAAGTGGGACAGGGGATGGCTACACCTTC.

This rearrangement joins TRBV9 to TRBJ1-1; TRBD1 is a possible D gene (5 bases). The ends were cut back, 2 bases at V and 8 bases at J, with 10 bases in the middle. Germline-derived CDR1 and CDR2 are SGDLS and YYNGEE. This CDR3 is built from 12 residues. The CDR3 protein is CASSVNDREAFF. CDR3 DNA: TGTGCCAGCAGCGTCAATGACAGAGAAGCTTTCTTT. The full variable domain, its missing parts supplied by reference TRBV9 and TRBJ1-1, is DSGVTQTPKHLITATGQRVTLRCSPRSGDLSVYWYQQSLDQGLQFLIQYYNGEERAKGNILERFSAQQFPDLHSELNLSSLELGDSALYFCASSVNDREAFFGQGTRLTVV.

The chain joins TRBV25-1 to TRBJ1-2; D possibly corresponds to TRBD1 (5 bases). The CDR3 is made up of 15 amino acids. The V and J ends lost 1 base and 2 bases respectively, with 11 bases between them. Germline V CDR1 and CDR2: MGHDK, SYGVNS. The CDR3 DNA reads TGTGCCAGCAGTGAATGGGGAGGGGACAACTATGGCTACACCTTC. The encoded protein is CASSEWGGDNYGYTF.

The rearrangement links TRBV6-5 to TRBJ2-5; 9 positions agree with TRBD2. The CDR3 extends over 15 amino acids. Germline-derived CDR1 and CDR2 are MNHEY and SVGAGI. V was clipped by 0 bases and J by 2 bases; unmatched bases: 1. The CDR3 nucleotides are TGTGCCAGCAGTTACTCGACTAGCGGTCAAGAGACCCAGTACTTC. This codes for CASSYSTSGQETQYF.

The chain recombines TRBV14 with TRBJ1-1; 9 positions match TRBD1. Looked up from germline, CDR1 is SGHDN and CDR2 is FVKESK. CDR3 size: 11 residues. V shed 5 bases and J 11 bases; nucleotides not matched to a gene: 3. The CDR3 sequence: CASSGQGWAFF. The CDR3 region has the DNA TGTGCCAGCAGCGGACAGGGGTGGGCTTTCTTT. The full variable domain, completed using reference TRBV14 and TRBJ1-1, is EAGVTQFPSHSVIEKGQTVTLRCDPISGHDNLYWYRRVMGKEIKFLLHFVKESKQDESGMPNNRFLAERTGGTYSTLKVQPAELEDSGVYFCASSGQGWAFFGQGTRLTVV.

The chain links TRBV9 to TRBJ2-3; 7 bases are a match to TRBD2. The CDR3 is 17 amino acids. The germline CDR1 and CDR2 sequences are SGDLS and YYNGEE. Losses at the gene ends were 0 bases for V and 2 bases for J; bases not matched to a gene: 9. CDR3 DNA: TGTGCCAGCAGCGTAGGGGAGGCGGGGGAACACACAGATACGCAGTATTTT. Its protein product is CASSVGEAGEHTDTQYF.

This rearrangement joins TRBV15 to TRBJ2-3; D ambiguous. Germline-derived CDR1 and CDR2 are LNHNV and YYDKDF (reference sequence). The length of the CDR3 is 15 residues. The ends were cut back, 3 bases at V and 2 bases at J, with 12 bases in the middle. CDR3 coding DNA: TGTGCCACCAGCAGCGTAGCAGATTACACAGATACGCAGTATTTT. Protein product: CATSSVADYTDTQYF.

This chain connects TRBV2 to TRBJ2-3, with TRBD2 matching 8 bases. Germline lookup yields CDR1 SNHLY and CDR2 FYNNEI. This CDR3 is built from 15 residues. V trimming: 7 bases; J trimming: 2 bases; junction bases outside the gene matches: 8. CDR3: CASIVKRGITDTQYF. As DNA, the CDR3 is TGTGCCAGCATTGTAAAGCGGGGGATCACAGATACGCAGTATTTT.

The rearrangement uses TRBV4-1 and TRBJ2-7; D possibly corresponds to TRBD2 (6 bases). The CDR3 contains 14 residues. Per germline, CDR1 MGHRA and CDR2 YSYEKL. V lost 4 bases and J 0 bases, leaving 10 bases between the germline ends. The CDR3 DNA reads as TGCGCCAGCAGCCCCGCCGGGAGCTCCTACGAGCAGTACTTC. This sequence encodes CASSPAGSSYEQYF.

This clone was picked up a small number of times. The chain couples TRBV7-2 to TRBJ2-5; possibly TRBD2 for D (6 bases). Germline V gene lookup returns CDR1 SGHTA and CDR2 FQGNSA. V was cut by 5 bases and J by 3 bases, with 10 bases left in between. This CDR3 has 13 residues. The chain's CDR3 is CASSETSEETQYF. The CDR3 coding sequence is TGTGCCAGCAGCGAGACTAGTGAAGAGACCCAGTACTTC.

The gene calls are TRBV21-1 and TRBJ2-7; no check of the table's D call, TRBD1, against the DNA was made. TRBV21-1 is flagged as a pseudogene. The CDR3 runs 15 residues. CDR3 nucleotide sequence: TGTGCCAGCAGCAAAGGATGGCAGTGTCCCTACGAGCAGTACTTC. This translates into CASSKGWQCPYEQYF.

This clone has just one count. The V and J genes are TRBV7-9 and TRBJ1-2; D is undetermined. The germline V and J ends were trimmed by 2 bases and 5 bases, with 15 bases remaining between them. This CDR3 is 15 amino acids long. Germline values: CDR1 SEHNR, CDR2 FQNEAQ (reference sequence). CDR3 sequence (DNA): TGTGCCAGCAGCTTATTATCCGTCCGCGAATATGGCTACACCTTC. It codes for CASSLLSVREYGYTF.

The CDR3 DNA reads as TGTGCCAGCAGTGGGGACAGGGTTGGGGAGACCCAGTACTTC. It yields the protein CASSGDRVGETQYF. The chain uses TRBV25-1 and TRBJ2-5, with 9 bases fitting TRBD1. The V gene end was trimmed by 4 bases and the J gene end by 5 bases; junction bases not matched to a gene: 5. CDR3 length equals 14 residues. Germline V CDR1 and CDR2: MGHDK, SYGVNS. The full variable domain, in which reference TRBV25-1 and TRBJ2-5 provide the parts outside the CDR3, is EADIYQTPRYLVIGTGKKITLECSQTMGHDKMYWYQQDPGMELHLIHYSYGVNSTEKGDLSSESTVSRIRTEHFPLTLESARPSHTSQYLCASSGDRVGETQYFGPGTRLLVL.

This chain joins TRBV14 and TRBJ2-1, with D perhaps matching TRBD1 (6 bases). Germline V CDR1 and CDR2: SGHDN, FVKESK. V dropped 4 bases and J dropped 8 bases, with 18 bases sitting between them. The CDR3 extends over 15 amino acids. The CDR3 protein is CASSLGQGLVDEQFF. The CDR3 coding sequence is TGTGCCAGCAGCCTAGGGCAGGGGCTGGTGGATGAGCAGTTCTTC.

In this sample, this clone turned up once. The chain employs TRBV7-6 and TRBJ2-7; 9 nucleotides align to TRBD1. Losses at the gene ends were 5 bases for V and 6 bases for J; bases not matched to a gene: 2. Germline CDR1 is SGHVS and CDR2 is FNYEAQ. The CDR3 covers 12 residues. DNA of the CDR3: TGTGCCAGCAGCGGGACAGGGCTCGAGCAGTACTTC. As protein: CASSGTGLEQYF.

This clone was detected once. This chain uses TRBV9 with TRBJ2-7, with 7 bases fitting TRBD2. Losses at the gene ends were 5 bases for V and 7 bases for J; bases not matched to a gene: 6. From germline, CDR1 is SGDLS and CDR2 YYNGEE. CDR3 length equals 12 residues. CDR3 sequence: CASSKGEGEQYF. Written as DNA, the CDR3 is TGTGCCAGCAGTAAAGGGGAGGGAGAGCAGTACTTC.

The chain has TRBV9 and TRBJ2-5; 8 positions agree with TRBD2. The CDR3 loop spans 17 amino acids. Per germline, CDR1 SGDLS and CDR2 YYNGEE. V was clipped by 0 bases and J by 4 bases; unmatched bases: 11. CDR3 sequence (DNA): TGTGCCAGCAGCGTAGAAGTACCGGGGGGGCTGGGAGAGACCCAGTACTTC. Amino acids: CASSVEVPGGLGETQYF.

This clone was detected only once. This chain uses TRBV4-3 with TRBJ1-5, with 8 bases that match TRBD1. The CDR3 consists of 15 residues. With V trimmed by 6 bases and J by 0 bases, 4 bases remained unmatched. Germline CDR1 reads LGHNA; CDR2 reads YSLEER. The CDR3: CASRGDRYSNQPQHF. CDR3 bases: TGCGCCAGCAGGGGGGACAGGTATAGCAATCAGCCCCAGCATTTT.

This chain uses TRBV7-6 with TRBJ2-1, with 9 bases identical to TRBD1. The ends lost 5 bases at V and 8 bases at J; junction bases unmatched: 7. This CDR3 region has 14 residues. CDR1 is SGHVS, CDR2 FNYEAQ, per germline. The CDR3 sequence: CASSPRTGADEQFF. In DNA form, the CDR3 reads TGTGCCAGCAGCCCACGGACAGGGGCGGATGAGCAGTTCTTC.

The rearrangement joins TRBV7-9 to TRBJ2-7, with TRBD2 matching 8 bases. The V and J ends lost 10 bases and 3 bases, in that order; junction bases with no gene match: 5. This CDR3 contains 12 residues. The V gene's germline CDR1 is SEHNR and CDR2 FQNEAQ (reference sequence). CDR3 region: CATGGQYYEQYF. The DNA of the CDR3 is TGTGCCACGGGGGGGCAGTACTACGAGCAGTACTTC.

The V gene is TRBV4-1, the J gene TRBJ1-5; 7 nucleotides agree with TRBD1. There are 15 residues in the CDR3. Germline V CDR1 and CDR2: MGHRA, YSYEKL. Trimming at V came to 3 bases and at J to 2 bases, leaving 4 bases not matched to a gene. The CDR3 loop is CASSQIGQGNQPQHF. In DNA form, the CDR3 reads TGCGCCAGCAGCCAGATCGGACAGGGCAATCAGCCCCAGCATTTT.

This clone has only a few counts. The chain is built from TRBV27 and TRBJ1-6, with D perhaps matching TRBD1 (6 bases). Per the germline V gene, CDR1 is MNHEY and CDR2 is SMNVEV (reference sequence). The germline V and J ends were trimmed by 6 bases and 4 bases, with 16 bases remaining between them. The CDR3 is 16 residues long. The CDR3 DNA reads TGTGCCAGCAGGACCCGGACAGCCACATATAATTCACCCCTCCACTTT. It specifies CASRTRTATYNSPLHF.

The genes are TRBV4-1 and TRBJ2-7; maybe TRBD2 (5 bases). The length of the CDR3 is 12 residues. Germline-derived CDR1 and CDR2 are MGHRA and YSYEKL. Trimming removed 4 bases from V and 4 bases from J, with 8 bases in between. The CDR3 DNA sequence: TGCGCCAGCAGCCTAACGGGATACGAGCAGTACTTC. Translated: CASSLTGYEQYF.